The count of the clone carrying this T cell receptor beta chain is one. Germline CDR1 reads MDHEN; CDR2 reads SYDVKM. CDR3 length: 17 amino acids. V dropped 6 bases and J dropped 3; count of bases not matched to a gene: 9. Per the original methods: Estimation of nucleated cell counts was performed using reference gene primer amplification. The method was immunoSEQ multiplex PCR; TCRdb's version includes in-frame clones alone and lacks a portion of them. The V and J calls and the clone size are those of that table, but D and trimming were determined from the DNA. The sample shows around 230,000 clones, about four fifths of them seen only once. This sample stems from a study of blood T cell repertoires in COVID-19. About the study: The United States, Italy and Spain were the sources of the acute and convalescent COVID-19 samples. Sample material is recorded as cDNA or gDNA derived from T cells, B-cell-depleted T cells, or PBMCs.

This chain connects TRBV28 to TRBJ1-4, with 11 bases matching TRBD1. Sequenced material: peripheral blood. The clonotype originates from a woman of 80 years or more with acute or convalescent COVID-19. CDR3 DNA: TGTGCCAGCAGCAGGACAGGGGGCGGTTTTTCTAATGAAAAACTGTTTTTT. It codes for CASSRTGGGFSNEKLFF.